The 7 T cell receptor beta chains below all came from one sample that was sequenced in a study of shared clonotypes between healthy human individuals. Naive CD8 populations comprised CD45RO-negative cells positively selected for CCR7, excluding terminally differentiated effector memory CD45RA+ cells. Some clones are missing from TCRdb's copy, which holds only in-frame ones; the method was immunoSEQ multiplex PCR. The table includes about 2 million clones, about 95% detected once. The source material was naive CD8+ T cells sorted from blood. These receptors were obtained from a man aged 18 to 35 in good health.

This chain connects TRBV7-8 to TRBJ2-1; D unresolved. Germline V lookup: CDR1 SGHVS, CDR2 FQNEAQ. The CDR3 spans 15 residues. The V end lost 1 base, the J end lost 3 bases, and 10 bases lay between the germline ends. The CDR3 DNA reads as TGTGCCAGCAGCTTAGGCCCGGCCCTCTACAATGAGCAGTTCTTC. Its translation: CASSLGPALYNEQFF.

The chain combines TRBV7-2 with TRBJ2-7, with a weak D call TRBD2 (5 bases). This CDR3 is 15 amino acids long. The germline V and J ends were trimmed by 1 base and 2 bases, with 12 bases remaining between them. Germline-derived CDR1 and CDR2 are SGHTA and FQGNSA. CDR3 sequence: CASSLVEGAPYEQYF. The CDR3 bases are TGTGCCAGCAGCTTAGTCGAGGGCGCCCCCTACGAGCAGTACTTC.

The rearrangement uses TRBV2 and TRBJ2-1; D remains unclear. Germline CDR1 reads SNHLY; CDR2 reads FYNNEI. The germline V and J ends were trimmed by 1 base and 7 bases, with 8 bases remaining between them. CDR3 length equals 13 residues. This chain's CDR3 is CASSEEAWNEQFF. CDR3 DNA sequence: TGTGCCAGCAGTGAAGAGGCCTGGAATGAGCAGTTCTTC.

The chain couples TRBV7-3 to TRBJ2-1; the match to TRBD2 covers 8 bases. Trimming removed 3 bases from V and 4 bases from J; junction bases left unmatched: 5. There are 15 residues in the CDR3. The germline V gene encodes CDR1 SGHTA and CDR2 FQGTGA. The CDR3 nucleotides are TGTGCCAGCAGCTTCGGATTAGCGGGGTACAATGAGCAGTTCTTC. It yields the protein CASSFGLAGYNEQFF. The full variable domain, completed using reference TRBV7-3 and TRBJ2-1, is GAGVSQTPSNKVTEKGKYVELRCDPISGHTALYWYRQSLGQGPEFLIYFQGTGAADDSGLPNDRFFAVRPEGSVSTLKIQRTERGDSAVYLCASSFGLAGYNEQFFGPGTRLTVL.

The rearrangement joins TRBV5-4 to TRBJ2-2, with D perhaps matching TRBD1 or TRBD2 (7 bases each). V lost 4 bases to trimming and J lost 7 bases, with 32 bases between them. Germline CDR1 is SGHNT and CDR2 is YYREEE (reference sequence). The CDR3 loop spans 20 amino acids. The CDR3 is CASSGTGESGAGEAFGELFF. The CDR3 nucleotides read TGTGCCAGCAGCGGTACAGGGGAGAGCGGGGCGGGAGAGGCTTTCGGGGAGCTGTTTTTT. The entire variable domain, with the rest obtained from reference TRBV5-4 and TRBJ2-2, is as follows: ETGVTQSPTHLIKTRGQQVTLRCSSQSGHNTVSWYQQALGQGPQFIFQYYREEENGRGNFPPRFSGLQFPNYSSELNVNALELDDSALYLCASSGTGESGAGEAFGELFFGEGSRLTVL.

V usage is TRBV27 and J usage is TRBJ1-1; 9 nucleotides match TRBD1. This CDR3 is 11 amino acids long. The V gene end was trimmed by 6 bases and the J gene end by 10 bases; junction bases not matched to a gene: 3. Germline V gives CDR1 MNHEY, CDR2 SMNVEV (reference sequence). CDR3 sequence: CASSSGQGAFF. In nucleotides, the CDR3 is TGTGCCAGCAGCTCGGGACAGGGAGCTTTCTTT.

V and J are TRBV27 and TRBJ2-1, with 7 bases lining up with TRBD2. The CDR3 loop spans 14 amino acids. In germline, CDR1 is MNHEY, CDR2 SMNVEV (reference sequence). The trim removed 5 bases at V and 5 bases at J, leaving 6 bases unmatched. CDR3: CASSIRTRHNEQFF. The CDR3, as DNA: TGTGCCAGCAGTATTCGGACTAGACACAATGAGCAGTTCTTC.